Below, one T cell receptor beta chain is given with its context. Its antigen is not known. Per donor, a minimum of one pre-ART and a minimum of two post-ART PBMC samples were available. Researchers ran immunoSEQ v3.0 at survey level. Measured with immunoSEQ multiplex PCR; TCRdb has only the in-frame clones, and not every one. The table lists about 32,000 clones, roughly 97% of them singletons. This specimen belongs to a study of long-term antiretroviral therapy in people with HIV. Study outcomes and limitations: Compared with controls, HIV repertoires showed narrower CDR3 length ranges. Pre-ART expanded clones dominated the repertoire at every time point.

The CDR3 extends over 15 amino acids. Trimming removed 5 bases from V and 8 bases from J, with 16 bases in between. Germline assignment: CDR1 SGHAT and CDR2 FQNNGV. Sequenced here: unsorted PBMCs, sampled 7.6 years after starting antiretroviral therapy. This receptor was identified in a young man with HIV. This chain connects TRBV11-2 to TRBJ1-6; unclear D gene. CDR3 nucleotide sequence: TGTGCCAGCAGCCCCGCGGGGAAGCGCTATTCACCCCTCCACTTT. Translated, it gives CASSPAGKRYSPLHF.